This T cell receptor (beta chain) was sequenced during a study of T cell responses to AZD1222 COVID-19 vaccine. Study-wide background: Investigators merged groups given second doses at roughly 4 or roughly 12 weeks. General study points: There were repertoire samples only from the period after the peak T cell response. AZD1222 recipients seropositive at baseline numbered only five to seven. Vaccination with two AZD1222 doses was followed by a rise in Spike-specific TCR breadth and depth.

Trimming stripped 4 bases from V and 4 bases from J, with 17 bases between. Germline V gene data show CDR1 as GTSNPN and CDR2 as SVGIG (reference sequence). There are 14 residues in the CDR3. Of note for this clone: The antigen remains undetermined.

Clones were read by immunoSEQ multiplex PCR, and TCRdb kept only the in-frame ones, dropping some. The sample yields some 140,000 clones, roughly nine tenths seen once. The chain combines TRBV30 with TRBJ2-7, with D maybe TRBD1 (6 bases). Specimen: peripheral blood, collected on day 0 of AZD1222 vaccination. This sequence was found in an adult in good health. The CDR3 here is CAWTRDTQTYEQYF. The CDR3 bases are TGTGCCTGGACCCGGGACACTCAAACTTACGAGCAGTACTTC.